The 21 T cell receptor beta chains below come from one sample, sequenced in a study of identical twins (dated by TCRdb to between 2015 and 2016). The receptor library was made with 5' RACE. TCRdb shows the sequencer as Illumina HiSeq 2000. The raw public data were reprocessed by TCRdb itself: fastp quality trimming at Q25, MiXCR clonotype calling, in-frame beta chains only. Rows with a matching CDR3 protein are joined into one entry that keeps the most common DNA and genes. The sample includes 450,000 or so distinct CDR3 sequences, with 13% to 15% observed a single time. Together, the top ten hold about 0.53% of the sample. These data also formed part of another study, on yellow fever vaccine responses in identical twins.

The sample taken for sequencing was CD4+ T cells sorted from blood. All receptors come from a young woman in good health.

This clonotype turned up a few times. The chain uses TRBV10-3 and TRBJ2-2; TRBD2 matches at 15 bases. Germline V gives CDR1 ENHRY, CDR2 SYGVKD. The CDR3 is 19 residues long. Trimming took 4 bases from V and 2 from J; bases not matched to a gene: 8. This CDR3 reads CAISGTSGGAPGNTGELFF. The CDR3 nucleotides are TGTGCCATCAGTGGGACTAGCGGGGGGGCGCCGGGAAACACCGGGGAGCTGTTTTTT.

This clonotype has a handful of counts. This chain uses TRBV29-1 with TRBJ2-7, with D hard to call. V gave up 2 bases and J gave up 4 bases, with 6 bases separating them. CDR3 length equals 11 residues. Germline lookup yields CDR1 SQVTM and CDR2 ANQGSEA. The CDR3 nucleotides read TGCAGCGTTGAATTAAGGTACGAGCAGTACTTC. Protein: CSVELRYEQYF.

This clonotype was detected only a few times. The chain links TRBV5-1 to TRBJ2-5; D is perhaps TRBD1 or TRBD2 (5 bases each). CDR1 is SGHRS, CDR2 YFSETQ, per germline. The CDR3 runs to 16 residues. V dropped 4 bases and J dropped 6 bases, with 22 bases sitting between them. CDR3 DNA: TGCGCCAGCAGCCATCCCGGGACGGAGGTCGGACAGACCCAGTACTTC. This gives the protein CASSHPGTEVGQTQYF.

V and J are TRBV6-4 and TRBJ2-3, with D unresolved. Between the trimmed V and J ends, which lost 3 bases and 3 bases, there was a span of 7 bases. CDR1 MRHNA and CDR2 SNTAGT come from the germline V gene. The CDR3 extends over 13 amino acids. The CDR3 DNA sequence: TGTGCCAGCAGTGAGGAGTTAACAGATACGCAGTATTTT. Translating gives CASSEELTDTQYF.

The chain joins TRBV4-3 to TRBJ2-1; 7 bases agree with TRBD2. The CDR3 length is 17 residues. Germline CDR1 reads LGHNA; CDR2 reads YSLEER. Trimming took 5 bases from V and 4 from J; bases not matched to a gene: 14. Here the CDR3 reads CASSSETAGTGYNEQFF. CDR3 sequence (DNA): TGCGCCAGCAGCTCCGAGACAGCGGGGACTGGTTACAATGAGCAGTTCTTC.

This clonotype was seen more than once but under ten times. The gene calls are TRBV7-9 and TRBJ2-7; possibly TRBD1 for D (5 bases). CDR3 size: 16 residues. Germline-derived CDR1 and CDR2 are SEHNR and FQNEAQ (reference sequence). The V end lost 5 bases, the J end lost 3 bases, and 20 bases lay between the germline ends. CDR3 in amino acids: CASSGQDSSSLYEQYF. CDR3 nucleotides: TGTGCCAGCAGCGGACAAGACAGCTCCTCTCTCTACGAGCAGTACTTC.

In this sample, this clonotype turned up a few times. The chain carries TRBV27 and TRBJ1-5, with a weak D call TRBD1 (5 bases). This CDR3 is built from 15 residues. The germline V gene has CDR1 MNHEY and CDR2 SMNVEV (reference sequence). The V and J ends lost 6 bases and 4 bases respectively, with 16 bases between them. The CDR3 sequence is CASSERGDWNQPQHF. For the CDR3, the DNA is TGTGCCAGCAGCGAGCGGGGGGACTGGAATCAGCCCCAGCATTTT.

The chain joins TRBV28 to TRBJ1-1, with D perhaps TRBD1 (5 bases). Germline values: CDR1 MDHEN, CDR2 SYDVKM. CDR3 length: 15 amino acids. V lost 5 bases and J 4 bases, leaving 17 bases between the germline ends. CDR3: CASSKADLGGTEAFF. CDR3 DNA: TGTGCCAGCAGTAAAGCGGACCTTGGGGGCACTGAAGCTTTCTTT.

The chain joins TRBV19 to TRBJ2-7; D might be TRBD1 or TRBD2, each matching 5 bases. Trimming removed 3 bases at V and 0 bases at J, with 12 bases between. The germline gives CDR1 LNHDA, CDR2 SQIVND (reference sequence). This CDR3 region has 15 residues. Here the CDR3 reads CASSMRRDGSYEQYF. The CDR3 bases are TGTGCCAGTAGTATGCGCAGGGACGGCTCCTACGAGCAGTACTTC.

The sample holds a few counts of this clonotype. The chain links TRBV5-1 to TRBJ2-5; 7 bases are a match to TRBD2. V lost 6 bases to trimming and J lost 5 bases; unmatched junction nucleotides: 10. The CDR3 runs 14 residues. Looked up from germline, CDR1 is SGHRS and CDR2 is YFSETQ. The CDR3 nucleotides read TGCGCCAGCAACCCAGCGGGGCCTTTGGAGACCCAGTACTTC. Translation: CASNPAGPLETQYF.

The chain combines TRBV7-6 with TRBJ2-7; D may match TRBD1 or TRBD2 (5 bases each). The CDR3 runs to 14 residues. CDR1 and CDR2 (germline): SGHVS, FNYEAQ. V gave up 6 bases and J gave up 2 bases, with 14 bases separating them. The CDR3 here is CASSSTGTAYEQYF. DNA of the CDR3: TGTGCCAGCAGTTCGACCGGGACGGCCTACGAGCAGTACTTC. The whole variable domain, remainder taken from reference TRBV7-6 and TRBJ2-7, is GAGVSQSPRYKVTKRGQDVALRCDPISGHVSLYWYRQALGQGPEFLTYFNYEAQQDKSGLPNDRFSAERPEGSISTLTIQRTEQRDSAMYRCASSSTGTAYEQYFGPGTRLTVT.

This clonotype was picked up a small number of times. The rearrangement links TRBV3-1 to TRBJ2-7; D remains unclear. Germline-derived CDR1 and CDR2 are LGHDT and YNNKEL (reference sequence). The germline V and J ends were trimmed by 4 bases and 6 bases, with 16 bases remaining between them. The CDR3 length is 14 residues. The CDR3 reads CASSPIGPLGEQYF. CDR3 DNA: TGTGCCAGCAGCCCCATCGGTCCGTTGGGCGAGCAGTACTTC.

This chain links TRBV6-1 with TRBJ2-7, with 8 nucleotides matching TRBD1. CDR3 length: 14 amino acids. Trimming cost V 5 bases and J 7 bases; bases outside gene matches: 10. Germline V gene data show CDR1 as MNHNS and CDR2 as SASEGT. The CDR3 bases are TGTGCCAGCAGTCTCCAGGGGGCGGTGAGTGAGCAGTACTTC. Residues: CASSLQGAVSEQYF.

This sequence joins TRBV4-3 and TRBJ2-7; D remains ambiguous. The CDR3 sequence is 15 residues long. V was clipped by 0 bases and J by 2 bases, with 11 bases between them. CDR1 is LGHNA, CDR2 YSLEER, per germline. The CDR3 DNA reads as TGCGCCAGCAGCCAAGATGGTCGGTCCACCTACGAGCAGTACTTC. This encodes CASSQDGRSTYEQYF.

Remarks on this clonotype: The junction and the germline gene differ at one end; a read error may be behind it. This chain uses TRBV5-5 with TRBJ2-2; perhaps TRBD1 as D (6 bases). The CDR3 spans 17 residues. From germline, CDR1 is SGHKS and CDR2 YYEKEE (reference sequence). The CDR3 protein is CASCLPPGAMGTGVLFF. The CDR3 nucleotides read TGTGCCAGCTGCCTGCCCCCAGGGGCCATGGGCACTGGGGTCCTGTTCTTT.

This clonotype was found many times. The rearrangement uses TRBV29-1 and TRBJ2-3; D assignment may be TRBD1 or TRBD2 (5 bases each). Between the trimmed V and J ends, which lost 4 bases and 4 bases, there was a span of 15 bases. Germline CDR1 reads SQVTM; CDR2 reads ANQGSEA. This CDR3 contains 14 residues. CDR3 residues: CSVVAMDKSDTQYF. In nucleotides, the CDR3 is TGCAGCGTTGTAGCGATGGACAAATCAGATACGCAGTATTTT.

The chain is built from TRBV30 and TRBJ1-1; TRBD1 might be the D (5 bases). V was pared by 5 bases and J by 0 bases, with 10 bases between. The CDR3 is made up of 13 amino acids. Germline CDR1 reads GTSNPN; CDR2 reads SVGIG (reference sequence). DNA for the CDR3: TGTGCCTGGGGCAGGGCTCTGAACACTGAAGCTTTCTTT. This codes for CAWGRALNTEAFF. The complete variable domain, with remaining parts taken from reference TRBV30 and TRBJ1-1, reads SQTIHQWPATLVQPVGSPLSLECTVEGTSNPNLYWYRQAAGRGLQLLFYSVGIGQISSEVPQNLSASRPQDRQFILSSKKLLLSDSGFYLCAWGRALNTEAFFGQGTRLTVV.

J is TRBJ2-1 and V is TRBV24-1; D perhaps matches TRBD1 (6 bases). Germline CDR1 KGHDR, CDR2 SFDVKD. CDR3 length: 16 residues. The V end was cut by 1 base, the J end by 12 bases, with 21 bases between. DNA for the CDR3: TGTGCCACCAGTGATTTTGAGACAGGTCACCTGATCGGGCAGTTCTTC. Amino acids: CATSDFETGHLIGQFF.

The chain links TRBV20-1 to TRBJ2-1, with 12 nucleotides matching TRBD2. The CDR3 consists of 14 residues. Trimming at V came to 5 bases and at J to 6 bases, leaving 5 bases not matched to a gene. Germline CDR1 DFQATT, CDR2 SNEGSKA (reference sequence). CDR3 region: CSAPASGRVNEQFF. CDR3 in DNA: TGCAGTGCTCCAGCTAGCGGGAGGGTCAATGAGCAGTTCTTC.

The table lists this clonotype with a few counts. The chain carries TRBV11-2 and TRBJ2-5, with 10 bases matching TRBD2. Germline V lookup: CDR1 SGHAT, CDR2 FQNNGV. CDR3 length: 18 amino acids. V lost 4 bases and J lost 0; bases outside the gene matches: 11. CDR3 coding DNA: TGTGCCAGCAGCTCCCGGACTAGCGGATTAGAGTACCAAGAGACCCAGTACTTC. Translated, it gives CASSSRTSGLEYQETQYF.

The rearrangement uses TRBV20-1 and TRBJ2-5; possibly TRBD2 for D (5 bases). Germline V gives CDR1 DFQATT, CDR2 SNEGSKA (reference sequence). V lost 2 bases, J lost 4 bases, and 20 bases lay in between. This CDR3 region has 16 residues. The CDR3 sequence is CSARFQVRIRGETQYF. The CDR3 coding sequence is TGCAGTGCTAGATTTCAGGTCCGAATCCGGGGAGAGACCCAGTACTTC.